This TCR beta chain was profiled in a study of blood T cell repertoires in COVID-19. As for the study in general: Spain, Italy and the United States supplied samples that represented acute and convalescent COVID-19. Nucleic acid was either cDNA or gDNA, and it came from T cells, B-cell-depleted T cells, or PBMCs.

CDR1 is MDHEN, CDR2 SYDVKM, per germline. The germline V and J ends were trimmed by 3 bases and 2 bases, with 10 bases remaining between them. This CDR3 has 14 amino acids. Per the original methods: Reference gene primer amplification yielded estimated nucleated cell counts. Libraries were prepared by immunoSEQ multiplex PCR; TCRdb keeps only in-frame clonotypes and omits some of them. D and trimming were read from the DNA, whereas the V and J calls and clone size are those reported in that table. The sample includes some 60,000 clones, roughly 93% of them seen just once. Specimen: peripheral blood. The receptor was derived from a human donor in a cohort sampled during active COVID-19. The rearrangement joins TRBV28 to TRBJ2-5; D uncertain. In DNA, the CDR3 is TGTGCCAGCAGTTTTTTCGGGTCACAAGAGACCCAGTACTTC. This sequence encodes CASSFFGSQETQYF.